One and the same sample provided the 25 T cell receptor beta chains below, sequenced in a study of cytotoxic CD8 clonotypes in ibrutinib-treated CLL. Profiling relied on immunoSEQ multiplex PCR, and the TCRdb table lists in-frame clones only, not all of them. The sample contains about 300,000 clones, around 76% of which appear only once. Sequenced here: PBMCs, sampled at disease progression, from a patient treated with ibrutinib. The receptors shown here come from a human donor with chronic lymphocytic leukemia.

CDR3 amino acids: CASSLGGGYYEQYF. The CDR3 DNA reads as TGTGCCAGCAGCTTAGGCGGGGGATACTACGAGCAGTACTTC. The chain uses TRBV11-2 and TRBJ2-7, with 7 bases fitting TRBD2. V was clipped by 1 base and J by 3 bases; unmatched bases: 3. Per the germline V gene, CDR1 is SGHAT and CDR2 is FQNNGV. This CDR3 spans 14 amino acids. Full variable domain (rest looked up from reference TRBV11-2 and TRBJ2-7): EAGVAQSPRYKIIEKRQSVAFWCNPISGHATLYWYQQILGQGPKLLIQFQNNGVVDDSQLPKDRFSAERLKGVDSTLKIQPAKLEDSAVYLCASSLGGGYYEQYFGPGTRLTVT.

This clone was observed a single time. The V gene is TRBV2, the J gene TRBJ1-4; 11 nucleotides agree with TRBD1. Germline V gives CDR1 SNHLY, CDR2 FYNNEI. Losses at the gene ends were 6 bases for V and 8 bases for J; bases not matched to a gene: 5. The CDR3 totals 14 residues. The CDR3 reads CASRPRTGGEKLFF. CDR3 bases: TGTGCCAGCAGGCCTAGGACAGGGGGCGAAAAACTGTTTTTT.

This chain uses TRBV9 with TRBJ2-1; 9 nucleotides align to TRBD1. Trimming at V came to 3 bases and at J to 7 bases, leaving 8 bases not matched to a gene. This CDR3 contains 15 residues. The germline V gene encodes CDR1 SGDLS and CDR2 YYNGEE. The CDR3, as DNA: TGTGCCAGCAGCGATTGGGGGGGACAGGGTAATGAGCAGTTCTTC. Amino acid sequence: CASSDWGGQGNEQFF.

The V call is TRBV28, the J call TRBJ2-7, with D perhaps TRBD2 (6 bases). This CDR3 region has 15 residues. V lost 3 bases, J lost 3 bases, and 15 bases lay in between. Germline V CDR1 and CDR2: MDHEN, SYDVKM. The CDR3 DNA reads TGTGCCAGCAGTTTTACGCGGGGTAAGGACTACGAGCAGTACTTC. Amino acid sequence: CASSFTRGKDYEQYF. Complete variable domain (other parts from reference TRBV28 and TRBJ2-7): DVKVTQSSRYLVKRTGEKVFLECVQDMDHENMFWYRQDPGLGLRLIYFSYDVKMKEKGDIPEGYSVSREKKERFSLILESASTNQTSMYLCASSFTRGKDYEQYFGPGTRLTVT.

The rearrangement joins TRBV29-1 to TRBJ1-1; D ambiguous. The ends were cut back, 3 bases at V and 3 bases at J, with 8 bases in the middle. This CDR3 region has 12 residues. The V gene's germline CDR1 is SQVTM and CDR2 ANQGSEA. DNA of the CDR3: TGCAGCGTTGATGGAGGGCACACTGAAGCTTTCTTT. Its protein product is CSVDGGHTEAFF.

This clone was observed a few times. The rearrangement joins TRBV5-1 to TRBJ2-7, with a weak D call TRBD1 (6 bases). Trimming stripped 4 bases from V and 0 bases from J, with 11 bases between. This CDR3 is 14 amino acids long. Germline CDR1 is SGHRS and CDR2 is YFSETQ. The DNA for the CDR3 is TGCGCCAGCAGCCCCGGGACATTCTCCTACGAGCAGTACTTC. Translation: CASSPGTFSYEQYF. The whole variable domain, remainder taken from reference TRBV5-1 and TRBJ2-7, is KAGVTQTPRYLIKTRGQQVTLSCSPISGHRSVSWYQQTPGQGLQFLFEYFSETQRNKGNFPGRFSGRQFSNSRSEMNVSTLELGDSALYLCASSPGTFSYEQYFGPGTRLTVT.

The chain has TRBV5-1 and TRBJ2-7; 7 bases line up with TRBD1. This CDR3 is built from 14 residues. Germline V gives CDR1 SGHRS, CDR2 YFSETQ. V lost 4 bases, J lost 4 bases, and 8 bases stayed unmatched. CDR3 bases: TGCGCCAGCAGCCCAGGGGGTATTGGGTACGAGCAGTACTTC. Encoded protein: CASSPGGIGYEQYF. Drawing the rest from reference TRBV5-1 and TRBJ2-7, the complete variable domain is KAGVTQTPRYLIKTRGQQVTLSCSPISGHRSVSWYQQTPGQGLQFLFEYFSETQRNKGNFPGRFSGRQFSNSRSEMNVSTLELGDSALYLCASSPGGIGYEQYFGPGTRLTVT.

The CDR3 DNA is TGTGCCGCATGTTTGGGCTCTGGAAACACCATATATTTT. This encodes CAACLGSGNTIYF. The chain is built from TRBV28 and TRBJ1-3, with no clear D. The V end lost 11 bases, the J end lost 0 bases, and 11 bases lay between the germline ends. This CDR3 has 13 amino acids. In germline, CDR1 is MDHEN, CDR2 SYDVKM.

V usage is TRBV29-1 and J usage is TRBJ2-2, with D perhaps TRBD1 (6 bases). The germline V and J ends were trimmed by 0 bases and 4 bases, with 15 bases remaining between them. CDR1 is SQVTM, CDR2 ANQGSEA, per germline. The CDR3 has 16 residues. CDR3 DNA sequence: TGCAGCGTTGAAGAGGGCGGACAGTCAGCCACCGGGGAGCTGTTTTTT. Encoded protein: CSVEEGGQSATGELFF.

This chain joins TRBV10-3 and TRBJ2-5; the D gene is possibly TRBD1 (6 bases). CDR3 length: 13 amino acids. Looked up from germline, CDR1 is ENHRY and CDR2 is SYGVKD. V was clipped by 6 bases and J by 5 bases, with 13 bases between them. The CDR3 sequence: CAIRGQGAETQYF. CDR3 bases: TGTGCCATCAGGGGACAAGGGGCCGAGACCCAGTACTTC.

V gene TRBV5-6 combines with J gene TRBJ2-1; 11 bases match TRBD2. The J segment lost 2 bases and the V segment lost 4 bases, leaving 2 bases of the junction unmatched. In germline, CDR1 is SGHDT, CDR2 YYEEEE. The CDR3 has 15 amino acids. This chain's CDR3 is CASSGGLAAYNEQFF. For the CDR3, the DNA is TGTGCCAGCAGCGGGGGACTAGCGGCCTACAATGAGCAGTTCTTC.

A single count supports this clone. The J gene is TRBJ2-1, the V gene TRBV7-6; tentatively, D is TRBD1 (6 bases). The germline gives CDR1 SGHVS, CDR2 FNYEAQ. The germline V and J ends were trimmed by 5 bases and 10 bases, with 18 bases remaining between them. The CDR3 covers 14 residues. CDR3 DNA sequence: TGTGCCAGCAGCCCAGAACAGGGTATAAGGGAGCAGTTCTTC. This encodes CASSPEQGIREQFF.

The V and J genes are TRBV7-3 and TRBJ2-1; no reliable D call. The CDR3 totals 13 residues. Germline CDR1 is SGHTA and CDR2 is FQGTGA. The V gene lost 5 bases and the J gene lost 12 bases, with 17 bases spanning the gap. This CDR3 is CASSPPGHNRQFF. The CDR3 DNA reads TGTGCCAGCAGCCCTCCGGGCCATAATAGGCAGTTCTTC.

The V gene is TRBV7-2, the J gene TRBJ2-1, with D perhaps matching TRBD2 (6 bases). This CDR3 is built from 12 residues. Germline V CDR1 and CDR2: SGHTA, FQGNSA. V was pared by 1 base and J by 15 bases, with 13 bases between. In DNA form, the CDR3 reads TGTGCCAGCAGCTTAGTGGCGGGAAGCCGGTTCTTC. This translates into CASSLVAGSRFF.

The chain carries TRBV5-1 and TRBJ2-3, with D perhaps matching TRBD2 (5 bases). Germline-derived CDR1 and CDR2 are SGHRS and YFSETQ. The CDR3 is 18 residues long. Trimming pared 6 bases from V and 0 bases from J, leaving 23 bases between. This CDR3 is CASNEWTPRTKSTDTQYF. The DNA for the CDR3 is TGCGCCAGCAATGAATGGACTCCTCGAACCAAAAGCACAGATACGCAGTATTTT.

The V gene is TRBV29-1, the J gene TRBJ2-5, with D uncertain. CDR1 and CDR2 from the germline V gene are SQVTM and ANQGSEA. The CDR3 runs 19 residues. The germline V and J ends were trimmed by 2 bases and 2 bases, with 27 bases remaining between them. The CDR3 coding sequence is TGCAGCGTTGAATTCGGGTTCGACCCTAGGATTGGGCTTCAAGAGACCCAGTACTTC. Residues: CSVEFGFDPRIGLQETQYF. Using reference TRBV29-1 and TRBJ2-5 for the parts outside the CDR3, the full variable domain is SAVISQKPSRDICQRGTSLTIQCQVDSQVTMMFWYRQQPGQSLTLIATANQGSEATYESGFVIDKFPISRPNLTFSTLTVSNMSPEDSSIYLCSVEFGFDPRIGLQETQYFGPGTRLLVL.

This clone appeared a few times. The chain's CDR3 is CAIRKSSGNTIYF. In DNA, the CDR3 is TGTGCCATCAGAAAGAGCTCTGGAAACACCATATATTTT. V gene TRBV11-2 combines with J gene TRBJ1-3; no clear D. Germline CDR1 and CDR2: SGHAT and FQNNGV. Trimming left V 10 bases short and J 0 bases short, with 10 bases between. The CDR3 totals 13 residues.

On this clone: One end of the junction varies from germline; a read error may be responsible. V is TRBV7-9 and J is TRBJ2-7, with TRBD2 matching over 7 bases. This CDR3 comprises 13 residues. CDR1 and CDR2 (germline): SEHNR, FQNEAQ (reference sequence). The CDR3 coding sequence is TGTGCCAGCAGCCTAGCGGTGAACTACGAGCAGTACTTC. Protein sequence: CASSLAVNYEQYF.

The chain couples TRBV11-2 to TRBJ2-7; D may be TRBD1 (6 bases). CDR1 and CDR2 (germline): SGHAT, FQNNGV. CDR3 length: 15 residues. Trimming shortened V by 3 bases and J by 0 bases, and 12 bases separated the two germline ends. This chain's CDR3 is CASSFNRDNSYEQYF. CDR3 sequence (DNA): TGTGCCAGCAGCTTTAACCGGGACAACTCCTACGAGCAGTACTTC.

CDR3 sequence: CASSKTDTSTDTQYF. The CDR3 nucleotides read TGTGCCAGCAGTAAGACGGATACTAGCACAGATACGCAGTATTTT. This rearrangement joins TRBV28 to TRBJ2-3; D ambiguous. The CDR3 totals 15 residues. V lost 5 bases to trimming and J lost 0 bases, with 12 bases between them. Per the germline V gene, CDR1 is MDHEN and CDR2 is SYDVKM.

V gene TRBV21-1 combines with J gene TRBJ2-3; the table names TRBD2, a call not compared with the DNA. TRBV21-1 is a listed pseudogene. This CDR3 has 22 residues. CDR3 sequence: CASSRPGQEAGTSGRDSDTQYF. The DNA for the CDR3 is TGTGCCAGCAGCCGACCGGGACAGGAAGCCGGGACTAGCGGGAGGGATTCAGATACGCAGTATTTT.

J is TRBJ2-5 and V is TRBV11-1; 9 positions agree with TRBD2. The CDR3 extends over 14 amino acids. V gave up 8 bases and J gave up 5 bases; unmatched junction bases: 9. Germline values: CDR1 SGHAT, CDR2 FQDESV (reference sequence). CDR3 in DNA: TGTGCCAGCGGTGGCGGGGGGGGCGGGGAGACCCAGTACTTC. It encodes CASGGGGGGETQYF.

The chain links TRBV5-1 to TRBJ1-2, with 8 bases that match TRBD1. The CDR3 covers 13 residues. CDR1 SGHRS and CDR2 YFSETQ come from the germline V gene. With V trimmed by 3 bases and J by 7 bases, 5 bases remained unmatched. CDR3 amino acids: CASSSGQGGGYTF. As DNA, the CDR3 is TGCGCCAGCAGCTCAGGACAGGGTGGTGGCTACACCTTC.

J is TRBJ1-1 and V is TRBV2; 8 nucleotides align to TRBD1. Trimming took 6 bases from V and 4 from J; bases not matched to a gene: 1. The CDR3 length is 12 residues. CDR1 and CDR2 from the germline V gene are SNHLY and FYNNEI. The CDR3 region has the DNA TGTGCCAGCAGCACAGGGGGCACTGAAGCTTTCTTT. This codes for CASSTGGTEAFF.

This clone appeared many times. The gene calls are TRBV5-1 and TRBJ2-7; 10 nucleotides match TRBD2. The V gene end was trimmed by 5 bases and the J gene end by 3 bases; junction bases not matched to a gene: 8. The CDR3 extends over 15 amino acids. Germline assignment: CDR1 SGHRS and CDR2 YFSETQ. CDR3 nucleotides: TGCGCCAGCAGACCCGGACTAGCGGTTAACTACGAGCAGTACTTC. Translated: CASRPGLAVNYEQYF. The full variable domain, with the rest looked up from reference TRBV5-1 and TRBJ2-7, is KAGVTQTPRYLIKTRGQQVTLSCSPISGHRSVSWYQQTPGQGLQFLFEYFSETQRNKGNFPGRFSGRQFSNSRSEMNVSTLELGDSALYLCASRPGLAVNYEQYFGPGTRLTVT.